This T cell receptor beta chain was retrieved from a study of cytomegalovirus exposure and HLA in healthy donors. Study findings and constraints: Confirmation was obtained in vitro that a few CMV-associated chains are specific for CMV antigens. Researchers catalogued under 200 TCR beta chains as cytomegalovirus-associated. Most observed TCR sequences were rare, whereas some public TCRs were detected in many donors. A subsequent analysis found that TCR clusters from the first cohort also tended to co-occur in the approximately 130 validation repertoires, with under 95% of cluster scores above 0.

Assay used: immunoSEQ multiplex PCR; TCRdb lists only in-frame clones, some missing. This table has some 190,000 clones, more than 70% appearing once. A note on this clone: Its antigen is currently unknown.

This CDR3 region has 13 residues. V was clipped by 5 bases and J by 4 bases, with 9 bases between them. Germline lookup yields CDR1 SEHNR and CDR2 FQNEAQ (reference sequence). The clonotype was recovered from a woman between 18 and 30 years old in good health and CMV-seronegative. The material sequenced was PBMCs. This chain uses TRBV7-9 with TRBJ2-1; D ambiguous. CDR3 sequence: CASSPVSYNEQFF. As DNA, the CDR3 is TGTGCCAGCAGCCCAGTGTCATACAATGAGCAGTTCTTC.